A single sample is the source of the 20 T cell receptor beta chains below, sequenced in a study of T cell responses to AZD1222 COVID-19 vaccine. Clones were read by immunoSEQ multiplex PCR, and TCRdb kept only the in-frame ones, dropping some. Altogether around 100,000 clones are present, about 85% being singletons, with the ten largest covering 2% to 2.5%. The material sequenced was peripheral blood, taken 28 days after the second AZD1222 dose. The receptors here all came from an adult who received the AZD1222 COVID-19 vaccine.

The chain uses TRBV6-5 and TRBJ1-3; D not resolved. Germline V gene sequence: CDR1 MNHEY, CDR2 SVGAGI. The V gene lost 8 bases and the J gene lost 4 bases, with 15 bases spanning the gap. The CDR3 loop spans 14 amino acids. The CDR3 coding sequence is TGTGCCAGCGAGAGGGATTTTAACGGAAACACCATATATTTT. Translated, it gives CASERDFNGNTIYF.

The rearrangement links TRBV7-8 to TRBJ2-7; D unresolved. The V and J ends lost 4 bases and 4 bases respectively, with 8 bases between them. Germline V gives CDR1 SGHVS, CDR2 FQNEAQ. This CDR3 comprises 12 residues. CDR3 in amino acids: CASSSTPYEQYF. The CDR3 DNA follows: TGTGCCAGCAGCTCCACTCCATACGAGCAGTACTTC.

V and J are TRBV9 and TRBJ2-1; D perhaps matches TRBD2 (6 bases). The CDR3 consists of 14 residues. The V gene's germline CDR1 is SGDLS and CDR2 YYNGEE. Trimming pared 4 bases from V and 0 bases from J, leaving 8 bases between. CDR3 loop: CASSFGSSYNEQFF. CDR3 sequence (DNA): TGTGCCAGCAGCTTCGGGAGCTCCTACAATGAGCAGTTCTTC.

J is TRBJ1-2 and V is TRBV27; the match to TRBD1 covers 7 bases. The length of the CDR3 is 18 residues. The germline V gene has CDR1 MNHEY and CDR2 SMNVEV (reference sequence). After removal of 5 bases from V and 7 bases from J, the junction contained 22 bases not matched to a gene. The CDR3 spells CASSKTGTVRPSGIGYTF. CDR3 DNA: TGTGCCAGCAGTAAAACCGGGACAGTGAGACCGAGCGGTATTGGCTACACCTTC.

In nucleotides, the CDR3 is TGTGCCAGCAGTCCCCCAGACACGGGTAACTACGAGCAGTACTTC. This sequence encodes CASSPPDTGNYEQYF. The V gene is TRBV7-9, the J gene TRBJ2-7; D not resolved. The CDR3 loop spans 15 amino acids. The germline V gene has CDR1 SEHNR and CDR2 FQNEAQ (reference sequence). V dropped 6 bases and J dropped 3 bases, with 18 bases sitting between them.

This rearrangement joins TRBV27 to TRBJ1-1, with D perhaps TRBD1 (6 bases). V lost 2 bases and J lost 4, with 41 bases in between. The germline V gene encodes CDR1 MNHEY and CDR2 SMNVEV (reference sequence). The CDR3 contains 24 residues. Here the CDR3 reads CASSLRRLSGVSIARGARGTEAFF. CDR3 sequence (DNA): TGTGCCAGCAGTTTACGCCGACTCTCAGGGGTGTCAATAGCTCGGGGCGCGAGGGGCACTGAAGCTTTCTTT.

The chain carries TRBV14 and TRBJ2-4; 10 nucleotides agree with TRBD2. J was trimmed by 6 bases and V by 2 bases; bases with no gene match: 1. Germline V lookup: CDR1 SGHDN, CDR2 FVKESK. This CDR3 has 14 residues. The CDR3 DNA reads as TGTGCCAGCAGCCAACTAGCGGGAGCAAACATTCAGTACTTC. Its protein is CASSQLAGANIQYF.

The J gene is TRBJ2-5, the V gene TRBV7-9, with 8 bases aligning to TRBD1. This CDR3 contains 15 residues. V dropped 0 bases and J dropped 2; count of bases not matched to a gene: 2. CDR1 is SEHNR and CDR2 is FQNEAQ in the germline V gene (reference sequence). CDR3 loop: CASSLARTGQETQYF. The DNA for the CDR3 is TGTGCCAGCAGCTTAGCCAGGACAGGGCAAGAGACCCAGTACTTC.

The chain is built from TRBV27 and TRBJ1-1; possibly TRBD1 for D (6 bases). The CDR3 runs 14 residues. V dropped 3 bases and J dropped 0 bases, with 8 bases sitting between them. CDR1 and CDR2 (germline): MNHEY, SMNVEV (reference sequence). Written as DNA, the CDR3 is TGTGCCAGCAGTTTCAACAGGGTGAACACTGAAGCTTTCTTT. Its protein is CASSFNRVNTEAFF.

This chain joins TRBV5-4 and TRBJ1-1; 7 positions match TRBD1. Germline trimming cut 1 base from V and 6 bases from J; bases unmatched to any gene: 6. This CDR3 region has 14 residues. Germline V CDR1 and CDR2: SGHNT, YYREEE (reference sequence). CDR3 in DNA: TGTGCCAGCAGCTTGTTAGCCGGGACAGCTGAAGCTTTCTTT. As protein: CASSLLAGTAEAFF.

The rearrangement uses TRBV2 and TRBJ1-5, with D possibly matching TRBD1 (6 bases). The CDR3 sequence is 15 residues long. CDR1 SNHLY and CDR2 FYNNEI come from the germline V gene. V shed 4 bases and J shed 5 bases, with 15 bases lying between them. The CDR3 loop reads CASSADQGKYQPQHF. CDR3 nucleotide sequence: TGTGCCAGCAGTGCAGACCAGGGGAAGTATCAGCCCCAGCATTTT.

This chain links TRBV5-1 with TRBJ2-7, with D tentatively TRBD1 (5 bases). Germline values: CDR1 SGHRS, CDR2 YFSETQ. This CDR3 is built from 14 residues. The ends were cut back, 1 base at V and 5 bases at J, with 13 bases in the middle. The CDR3 region is CASSLRAGKHEQYF. The CDR3 DNA reads as TGCGCCAGCAGCTTGAGGGCAGGGAAGCACGAGCAGTACTTC. The variable domain in full, completed from reference TRBV5-1 and TRBJ2-7, reads KAGVTQTPRYLIKTRGQQVTLSCSPISGHRSVSWYQQTPGQGLQFLFEYFSETQRNKGNFPGRFSGRQFSNSRSEMNVSTLELGDSALYLCASSLRAGKHEQYFGPGTRLTVT.

The chain is built from TRBV5-1 and TRBJ1-4, with unresolved D. CDR1 is SGHRS and CDR2 is YFSETQ in the germline V gene. Trimming removed 4 bases at V and 4 bases at J, with 17 bases between. The CDR3 totals 16 residues. CDR3 sequence (DNA): TGCGCCAGCAGCGCGGACGACATCGCCTTTAATGAAAAACTGTTTTTT. It is translated as CASSADDIAFNEKLFF.

The chain has TRBV6-5 and TRBJ1-6; weak D call: TRBD1 (6 bases). Trimming shortened V by 4 bases and J by 10 bases, and 11 bases separated the two germline ends. Germline loops: CDR1 MNHEY, CDR2 SVGAGI. There are 13 residues in the CDR3. The CDR3 here is CASSSGGGSPLHF. The CDR3 region has the DNA TGTGCCAGCAGTTCTGGGGGCGGGTCACCCCTCCACTTT.

This clone turned up a few times. The chain uses TRBV5-1 and TRBJ2-7; 7 positions agree with TRBD1. The CDR3 is made up of 16 amino acids. Losses at the gene ends were 4 bases for V and 0 bases for J; bases not matched to a gene: 10. Per germline, CDR1 SGHRS and CDR2 YFSETQ. CDR3 sequence (DNA): TGCGCCAGCAGCCTCCAGACAGGGCTAAGCTCCTACGAGCAGTACTTC. This sequence encodes CASSLQTGLSSYEQYF.

The V and J genes are TRBV30 and TRBJ1-5; D not resolved. The length of the CDR3 is 13 residues. Germline V lookup: CDR1 GTSNPN, CDR2 SVGIG (reference sequence). The germline V and J ends were trimmed by 3 bases and 5 bases, with 11 bases remaining between them. DNA for the CDR3: TGTGCCTGGAGGGACGGTTCGGATCAGCCCCAGCATTTT. It is translated as CAWRDGSDQPQHF.

The genes are TRBV7-9 and TRBJ2-1; 7 bases agree with TRBD1. The CDR3 totals 16 residues. Germline lookup yields CDR1 SEHNR and CDR2 FQNEAQ (reference sequence). Trimming cost V 2 bases and J 6 bases; bases outside gene matches: 10. The CDR3, as DNA: TGTGCCAGCAGCTTATCCCGACAGGGATTATCCAATGAGCAGTTCTTC. Translated, it gives CASSLSRQGLSNEQFF.

In nucleotides, the CDR3 is TGTGCCTGGAGGTACTGGGACAGGGGGACTGGAAACACCATATATTTT. Amino acids: CAWRYWDRGTGNTIYF. This chain joins TRBV30 and TRBJ1-3; TRBD1 aligns across 11 bases. The CDR3 extends over 16 amino acids. Germline CDR1 is GTSNPN and CDR2 is SVGIG (reference sequence). The V and J ends lost 3 bases and 2 bases, in that order; junction bases with no gene match: 6.

The chain combines TRBV2 with TRBJ1-5, with no clear D. The CDR3 runs 14 residues. Trimming removed 5 bases at V and 4 bases at J, with 12 bases between. Per the germline V gene, CDR1 is SNHLY and CDR2 is FYNNEI. The CDR3 DNA reads TGTGCCAGCAGTCCACTCCGGACTAATCAGCCCCAGCATTTT. This encodes CASSPLRTNQPQHF.

The rearrangement joins TRBV30 to TRBJ2-7; the D gene could be TRBD1 or TRBD2 (5 bases each). The CDR3 is 15 amino acids. Germline CDR1 GTSNPN, CDR2 SVGIG (reference sequence). V was shortened by 0 bases and J by 0 bases, with 12 bases between the two germline ends. The CDR3 sequence: CAWSVLGTPSYEQYF. The CDR3 DNA reads as TGTGCCTGGAGTGTTTTGGGGACCCCCTCCTACGAGCAGTACTTC.